The entry that follows covers one TCR beta chain sequence. Clones were sequenced by immunoSEQ multiplex PCR, and TCRdb holds only the in-frame ones, with some missing. Among 200,000 to 300,000 clones, 80% to 90% were seen once, and the ten largest hold about 3.8%. The sample belongs to a study of blood T cell repertoires in COVID-19. Study summary: Samples representing acute and convalescent COVID-19 were sourced from the United States, Italy and Spain.

Trimming left V 6 bases short and J 7 bases short, with 22 bases between. Germline V lookup: CDR1 ENHRY, CDR2 SYGVKD. This CDR3 comprises 15 residues. The study recruited people aged about 18 to 90 years across roughly 23 US areas. The chain carries TRBV10-3 and TRBJ2-7; no clear D. Sequencing input: PBMCs or T cells enriched from blood (not recorded which). The receptor was isolated from a middle-aged woman who had been exposed to COVID-19. The CDR3 DNA reads TGTGCCATCAGCAGAACTGGAACTGGGCGATGGGAGCAGTACTTC. Encoded protein: CAISRTGTGRWEQYF.